One sample yielded the 21 T cell receptor beta chains listed below, sequenced in a study of T cells after yellow fever vaccination. One entry per CDR3 protein, called by TCRdb with MiXCR from the 5' RACE reads. The sample lists under 500,000 distinct CDR3 sequences, roughly a sixth occurring once. The sequencing here drew on PBMCs, taken before the yellow fever booster vaccination. These receptors were collected from a man younger than 35 who received the YFV17D yellow fever vaccine.

This sequence joins TRBV9 and TRBJ1-1; TRBD1 agrees at 7 bases. This CDR3 has 14 residues. V gave up 3 bases and J gave up 3 bases; unmatched junction bases: 5. The V gene's germline CDR1 is SGDLS and CDR2 YYNGEE. DNA of the CDR3: TGTGCCAGCAGCGCCCGACAGGGCCACACTGAAGCTTTCTTT. Protein: CASSARQGHTEAFF.

This clonotype was detected only a few times. The rearrangement links TRBV4-2 to TRBJ1-4, with D uncertain. Per germline, CDR1 LGHNA and CDR2 YNFKEQ. The CDR3 length is 13 residues. V gave up 0 bases and J gave up 7 bases, with 6 bases separating them. The CDR3 DNA is TGTGCCAGCAGCCAAGAAGTCAGTGAAAAACTGTTTTTT. Amino acid sequence: CASSQEVSEKLFF.

Details on this clonotype: The missing conserved phenylalanine or tryptophan at the end of this CDR3 makes a read error likely. The V call is TRBV7-2, the J call TRBJ2-5, with no clear D. The CDR3 contains 12 residues. The V end was cut by 1 base, the J end by 5 bases, with 5 bases between. CDR1 SGHTA and CDR2 FQGNSA come from the germline V gene. DNA for the CDR3: TGTGCCAGCAGCTTAGAGGCGGAGACCCAGTACCTC. Translated: CASSLEAETQYL.

This clonotype was counted a few times. The CDR3, as DNA: TGTGCTAGTGGTTTGGACCCCAATGAGCAGTTCTTC. It encodes CASGLDPNEQFF. The chain is built from TRBV12-5 and TRBJ2-1; D ambiguous. The germline V gene encodes CDR1 LGHNT and CDR2 FRNRAP. Trimming cost V 1 base and J 6 bases, with 4 bases left between them. The CDR3 consists of 12 residues.

The sample holds a few counts of this clonotype. V and J are TRBV19 and TRBJ1-5, with no clear D. The ends were cut back, 5 bases at V and 5 bases at J, with 10 bases in the middle. CDR3 length: 13 amino acids. CDR1 and CDR2 from the germline V gene are LNHDA and SQIVND (reference sequence). The CDR3 reads CASSDGDDQPQHF. For the CDR3, the DNA is TGTGCCAGTAGTGATGGGGATGATCAGCCCCAGCATTTT.

This clonotype appeared a few times. The J gene is TRBJ2-1, the V gene TRBV4-2, with D perhaps TRBD1 (5 bases). Per germline, CDR1 LGHNA and CDR2 YNFKEQ. V lost 0 bases and J lost 5, with 8 bases in between. The CDR3 length is 14 residues. Here the CDR3 reads CASSQEGVHNEQFF. The CDR3 coding sequence is TGTGCCAGCAGCCAAGAAGGGGTTCACAATGAGCAGTTCTTC.

This clonotype was observed many times. This chain joins TRBV7-8 and TRBJ2-1; D possibly corresponds to TRBD1 (6 bases). Trimming pared 0 bases from V and 6 bases from J, leaving 21 bases between. Germline loops: CDR1 SGHVS, CDR2 FQNEAQ. This CDR3 spans 18 amino acids. CDR3 loop: CASSLAQPYGMTGNEQFF. CDR3 coding DNA: TGTGCCAGCAGCTTAGCCCAGCCGTATGGCATGACAGGCAATGAGCAGTTCTTC.

The rearrangement joins TRBV27 to TRBJ1-2, with D hard to call. Per the germline V gene, CDR1 is MNHEY and CDR2 is SMNVEV (reference sequence). CDR3 length: 14 amino acids. The V end lost 2 bases, the J end lost 4 bases, and 11 bases lay between the germline ends. Here the CDR3 DNA reads TGTGCCAGCAGTTTAAGCTGGGGAGGCTATGGCTACACCTTC. Translation gives CASSLSWGGYGYTF.

This clonotype was counted between two and nine times. This sequence joins TRBV7-2 and TRBJ2-6; no clear D gene. The germline V gene encodes CDR1 SGHTA and CDR2 FQGNSA. V lost 5 bases and J 0 bases, leaving 11 bases between the germline ends. The CDR3 runs to 16 residues. CDR3 loop: CASSPDAYSGANVLTF. CDR3 nucleotide sequence: TGTGCCAGCAGCCCGGACGCTTACTCTGGGGCCAACGTCCTGACTTTC.

V gene TRBV2 combines with J gene TRBJ2-5; 9 nucleotides line up with TRBD1. This CDR3 is built from 14 residues. J gave up 4 bases and V 7 bases, and 7 bases lay outside the gene matches. The germline V gene has CDR1 SNHLY and CDR2 FYNNEI. The CDR3 DNA is TGTGCCAGCAAGCCTACAGGGGGCGTAGAGACCCAGTACTTC. This gives the protein CASKPTGGVETQYF. The entire variable domain, with the rest obtained from reference TRBV2 and TRBJ2-5, is as follows: EPEVTQTPSHQVTQMGQEVILRCVPISNHLYFYWYRQILGQKVEFLVSFYNNEISEKSEIFDDQFSVERPDGSNFTLKIRSTKLEDSAMYFCASKPTGGVETQYFGPGTRLLVL.

The gene calls are TRBV6-5 and TRBJ1-6; TRBD1 agrees at 10 bases. This CDR3 has 15 amino acids. Trimming took 7 bases from V and 8 from J; bases not matched to a gene: 8. Germline V gene data show CDR1 as MNHEY and CDR2 as SVGAGI. CDR3 nucleotide sequence: TGTGCCAGCACCCCGGGACAGGGGATAGATTCACCCCTCCACTTT. Protein product: CASTPGQGIDSPLHF.

The chain links TRBV12-5 to TRBJ2-5, with 11 bases aligning to TRBD2. V dropped 0 bases and J dropped 0; count of bases not matched to a gene: 3. Germline V lookup: CDR1 LGHNT, CDR2 FRNRAP. The CDR3 is 17 amino acids. Here the CDR3 DNA reads TGTGCTAGTGGTTTGGTACTAGCGGGGGACAACCAAGAGACCCAGTACTTC. This gives the protein CASGLVLAGDNQETQYF.

The chain uses TRBV11-2 and TRBJ2-5; TRBD2 matches at 7 bases. The CDR3 covers 16 residues. V lost 5 bases to trimming and J lost 5 bases; unmatched junction nucleotides: 14. Germline values: CDR1 SGHAT, CDR2 FQNNGV. The CDR3 region has the DNA TGTGCCAGCAGCCCCCGGGGAGGGGAGCGAGAGGAGACCCAGTACTTC. Amino acid sequence: CASSPRGGEREETQYF.

The chain uses TRBV21-1 and TRBJ1-3; the table assigns TRBD1, which was not confirmed against the DNA. TRBV21-1 is classified as a pseudogene. This CDR3 region has 17 residues. The CDR3 DNA reads TGTGCCAGCAGCAAAGAGTCAGGGGAGACCTCTGGAAACACCATATATTTT. Its protein product is CASSKESGETSGNTIYF.

This clonotype was detected only a few times. The rearrangement joins TRBV28 to TRBJ1-1, with D tentatively TRBD1 (5 bases). In germline, CDR1 is MDHEN, CDR2 SYDVKM. Trimming left V 6 bases short and J 4 bases short, with 18 bases between. The CDR3 loop spans 15 amino acids. CDR3 DNA: TGTGCCAGCAGGGGGGGGGGTTCTAGGACCACTGAAGCTTTCTTT. Encoded protein: CASRGGGSRTTEAFF.

This chain connects TRBV15 to TRBJ1-3, with D perhaps matching TRBD1 (5 bases). With 0 bases removed from V and 6 bases from J, the gap between germline ends came to 12 bases. The CDR3 loop spans 15 amino acids. Per the germline V gene, CDR1 is LNHNV and CDR2 is YYDKDF (reference sequence). CDR3 nucleotides: TGTGCCACCAGCAGAGATCACGGGGGTTCAAACACCATATATTTT. Translating it yields CATSRDHGGSNTIYF.

This clonotype was detected only a few times. This rearrangement joins TRBV12-5 to TRBJ2-1, with 10 bases lining up with TRBD1. This CDR3 region has 16 residues. The germline gives CDR1 LGHNT, CDR2 FRNRAP. Trimming at V came to 0 bases and at J to 6 bases, leaving 5 bases not matched to a gene. As DNA, the CDR3 is TGTGCTAGTGGTTTGGTCCCGGGACAGGGGATCAATGAGCAGTTCTTC. Translating gives CASGLVPGQGINEQFF.

Only a few counts were recorded for this clonotype. The chain recombines TRBV24-1 with TRBJ2-1; D perhaps matches TRBD2 (7 bases). Trimming pared 3 bases from V and 5 bases from J, leaving 13 bases between. CDR1 and CDR2 (germline): KGHDR, SFDVKD. CDR3 size: 15 residues. The CDR3 reads CATSDGGGGNNEQFF. CDR3 bases: TGTGCCACCAGTGATGGGGGGGGCGGAAACAATGAGCAGTTCTTC.

V is TRBV28 and J is TRBJ2-7, with TRBD2 identical over 9 bases. Trimming removed 5 bases from V and 0 bases from J; junction bases left unmatched: 8. Germline lookup yields CDR1 MDHEN and CDR2 SYDVKM. The length of the CDR3 is 16 residues. CDR3 nucleotide sequence: TGTGCCAGCAGTCAACGGGGACTAGCCAGCTCCTACGAGCAGTACGTC. This encodes CASSQRGLASSYEQYV.

V is TRBV6-5 and J is TRBJ1-2; TRBD1 matches at 9 bases. The CDR3 sequence is 14 residues long. The trim removed 6 bases at V and 4 bases at J, leaving 6 bases unmatched. Looked up from germline, CDR1 is MNHEY and CDR2 is SVGAGI. This CDR3 is CASRLGQGIYGYTF. The CDR3 DNA follows: TGTGCCAGCAGACTGGGACAGGGTATCTATGGCTACACCTTC.

The V gene is TRBV10-3, the J gene TRBJ2-3, with 9 bases that match TRBD1. Looked up from germline, CDR1 is ENHRY and CDR2 is SYGVKD. The CDR3 runs 14 residues. V lost 8 bases, J lost 2 bases, and 5 bases stayed unmatched. The CDR3 DNA follows: TGTGCCATCTCACAGGGGGCGAACACAGATACGCAGTATTTT. Translation gives CAISQGANTDTQYF.